Listed here are 26 T cell receptor beta chains from one sample, sequenced in a study of blood T cell repertoires in COVID-19. Clones were read by immunoSEQ multiplex PCR, and TCRdb kept only the in-frame ones, dropping some. This table has 350,000 to 500,000 clones, more than 70% appearing once. Material: PBMCs or T cells enriched from blood (not recorded which). All receptors come from a woman under 30 who had been exposed to COVID-19.

J is TRBJ2-3 and V is TRBV7-6; 10 positions agree with TRBD2. Germline V gives CDR1 SGHVS, CDR2 FNYEAQ. V lost 3 bases to trimming and J lost 2 bases; unmatched junction nucleotides: 5. CDR3 length: 16 amino acids. DNA for the CDR3: TGTGCCAGCAGCTTCTTGAGCGGGGGGGCCACAGATACGCAGTATTTT. Its protein product is CASSFLSGGATDTQYF.

This clone has just a few counts. The CDR3 DNA reads TGTGCCAGCAGTTCCACGAAGCAGGGGTTGGATCAGCCCCAGCATTTT. Amino acids: CASSSTKQGLDQPQHF. V is TRBV6-2 or TRBV6-3 and J is TRBJ1-5; D is perhaps TRBD1 (6 bases). CDR3 length: 16 amino acids. From germline, CDR1 is MNHEY and CDR2 SVGEGT. Trimming pared 4 bases from V and 5 bases from J, leaving 18 bases between.

The V call is TRBV7-6, the J call TRBJ1-2; TRBD1 matches 8 bases. CDR1 is SGHVS and CDR2 is FNYEAQ in the germline V gene. The J segment lost 4 bases and the V segment lost 5 bases, leaving 9 bases of the junction unmatched. The CDR3 totals 15 residues. The CDR3 bases are TGTGCCAGCAGCCCGTCGGACAGGGCGGGCTATGGCTACACCTTC. Its translation: CASSPSDRAGYGYTF.

V gene TRBV5-1 combines with J gene TRBJ2-5, with 11 bases identical to TRBD2. Trimming took 4 bases from V and 5 from J; bases not matched to a gene: 7. Germline V gives CDR1 SGHRS, CDR2 YFSETQ. The CDR3 loop spans 15 amino acids. CDR3 nucleotide sequence: TGCGCCAGCAGCCGTATAACTAGCGGGAGTGAGACCCAGTACTTC. Residues: CASSRITSGSETQYF.

The chain couples TRBV7-9 to TRBJ1-6; unclear D gene. The V and J ends lost 4 bases and 10 bases respectively, with 5 bases between them. The V gene's germline CDR1 is SEHNR and CDR2 FQNEAQ (reference sequence). The CDR3 has 11 residues. CDR3 in amino acids: CASSSGSPLHF. The CDR3 DNA is TGTGCCAGCAGCTCAGGCTCACCCCTCCACTTT. The whole variable domain, filled in from reference TRBV7-9 and TRBJ1-6, reads DTGVSQNPRHKITKRGQNVTFRCDPISEHNRLYWYRQTLGQGPEFLTYFQNEAQLEKSRLLSDRFSAERPKGSFSTLEIQRTEQGDSAMYLCASSSGSPLHFGNGTRLTVT.

The chain links TRBV28 to TRBJ1-5, with a possible D match to TRBD1 (5 bases). Germline V gene sequence: CDR1 MDHEN, CDR2 SYDVKM. The CDR3 is 17 residues long. The V end lost 11 bases, the J end lost 2 bases, and 25 bases lay between the germline ends. CDR3: CAALRGLGSGRNQPQHF. The CDR3 nucleotides read TGTGCCGCCTTACGGGGGTTAGGCTCCGGACGCAATCAGCCCCAGCATTTT.

V is TRBV6-2 or TRBV6-3 and J is TRBJ2-2; TRBD1 matches at 7 bases. The germline CDR1 and CDR2 sequences are MNHEY and SVGEGT. The CDR3 covers 18 residues. Losses at the gene ends were 2 bases for V and 1 base for J; bases not matched to a gene: 10. The CDR3 protein is CASSYPGDRALNTGELFF. The CDR3 bases are TGTGCCAGCAGTTACCCCGGAGACAGGGCCTTGAACACCGGGGAGCTGTTTTTT.

About this clone itself: The sample contains more than one DNA sequence encoding this CDR3. The chain recombines TRBV4-1 with TRBJ1-2; perhaps TRBD1 as D (6 bases). The CDR3 extends over 15 amino acids. CDR1 is MGHRA and CDR2 is YSYEKL in the germline V gene. Trimming took off 0 bases at V and 2 bases at J, with 10 bases between the two ends. The CDR3 loop is CASSQDSTGNYGYTF. DNA of the CDR3: TGCGCCAGCAGCCAAGATAGCACAGGGAACTATGGCTACACCTTC.

The chain joins TRBV25-1 to TRBJ1-1; D remains ambiguous. CDR3 length: 11 amino acids. Germline assignment: CDR1 MGHDK and CDR2 SYGVNS. V gave up 3 bases and J gave up 10 bases, with 9 bases separating them. The CDR3 nucleotides are TGTGCCAGCAGTGATCTTTCGGGAGCTTTCTTT. Its protein is CASSDLSGAFF.

The J gene is TRBJ2-1, the V gene TRBV9; no reliable D call. This CDR3 comprises 18 residues. Germline V gives CDR1 SGDLS, CDR2 YYNGEE. Trimming removed 0 bases from V and 0 bases from J, with 16 bases in between. As DNA, the CDR3 is TGTGCCAGCAGCGTAGAGTACCAAAGCGCCTTCTCCTACAATGAGCAGTTCTTC. This translates into CASSVEYQSAFSYNEQFF.

This clone was picked up a small number of times. The chain is built from TRBV4-1 and TRBJ2-1; D is perhaps TRBD2 (6 bases). With 1 base removed from V and 10 bases from J, the gap between germline ends came to 14 bases. This CDR3 is 14 amino acids long. Germline V gives CDR1 MGHRA, CDR2 YSYEKL. Here the CDR3 reads CASSQGLTGDEQFF. For the CDR3, the DNA is TGCGCCAGCAGCCAAGGGCTTACGGGGGACGAGCAGTTCTTC.

This chain uses TRBV15 with TRBJ1-4; the match to TRBD1 covers 9 bases. V trimming: 5 bases; J trimming: 3 bases; junction bases outside the gene matches: 4. This CDR3 spans 15 amino acids. The germline gives CDR1 LNHNV, CDR2 YYDKDF (reference sequence). CDR3 nucleotide sequence: TGTGCCACCAGCGGGACAGGGCCCCCTAATGAAAAACTGTTTTTT. It translates to CATSGTGPPNEKLFF.

V is TRBV4-3 and J is TRBJ1-2, with a possible D match to TRBD1 (5 bases). Between the trimmed V and J ends, which lost 3 bases and 5 bases, there was a span of 10 bases. CDR1 LGHNA and CDR2 YSLEER come from the germline V gene. The CDR3 is made up of 13 amino acids. The CDR3 protein is CASSQVRDYGYTF. CDR3 coding DNA: TGCGCCAGCAGCCAGGTCAGGGATTATGGCTACACCTTC.

This chain links TRBV6-5 with TRBJ2-5; D not resolved. Germline assignment: CDR1 MNHEY and CDR2 SVGAGI. Trimming took 2 bases from V and 7 from J, leaving 20 bases between them. There are 16 residues in the CDR3. The CDR3 loop is CASSYLAEPPDWTQYF. CDR3 bases: TGTGCCAGCAGTTACCTTGCGGAGCCACCGGATTGGACCCAGTACTTC.

This chain joins TRBV5-5 and TRBJ1-3; possibly TRBD1 for D (5 bases). Trimming took 2 bases from V and 2 from J, leaving 11 bases between them. Germline V gives CDR1 SGHKS, CDR2 YYEKEE (reference sequence). There are 15 residues in the CDR3. DNA of the CDR3: TGTGCCAGCAGCTTACCGGACACGGCTGGAAACACCATATATTTT. This sequence encodes CASSLPDTAGNTIYF.

The chain is built from TRBV7-9 and TRBJ1-1; 7 nucleotides agree with TRBD1. CDR3 size: 15 residues. Trimming took 6 bases from V and 1 from J; bases not matched to a gene: 8. Germline V gene sequence: CDR1 SEHNR, CDR2 FQNEAQ (reference sequence). The CDR3 sequence: CASRKRTGSNTEAFF. The CDR3 region has the DNA TGTGCCAGCAGAAAGAGGACAGGTTCGAACACTGAAGCTTTCTTT.

The V and J genes are TRBV28 and TRBJ2-7; 7 bases are a match to TRBD1. The germline V gene encodes CDR1 MDHEN and CDR2 SYDVKM. There are 16 residues in the CDR3. The V and J ends lost 2 bases and 5 bases, in that order; junction bases with no gene match: 12. CDR3 sequence: CASSLGFDRVHHEQYF. The DNA of the CDR3 is TGTGCCAGCAGTTTAGGCTTTGACAGGGTCCACCACGAGCAGTACTTC.

The J gene is TRBJ1-5, the V gene TRBV28; no clear D. This CDR3 has 14 residues. V was shortened by 3 bases and J by 6 bases, with 12 bases between the two germline ends. Germline V gives CDR1 MDHEN, CDR2 SYDVKM. The CDR3 spells CASSFSAPSQPQHF. CDR3 DNA: TGTGCCAGCAGTTTCAGCGCCCCATCTCAGCCCCAGCATTTT. Complete variable domain (other parts from reference TRBV28 and TRBJ1-5): DVKVTQSSRYLVKRTGEKVFLECVQDMDHENMFWYRQDPGLGLRLIYFSYDVKMKEKGDIPEGYSVSREKKERFSLILESASTNQTSMYLCASSFSAPSQPQHFGDGTRLSIL.

The chain couples TRBV10-3 to TRBJ2-7, with D perhaps matching TRBD2 (7 bases). The CDR3 runs to 14 residues. The germline V gene encodes CDR1 ENHRY and CDR2 SYGVKD. Trimming shortened V by 7 bases and J by 3 bases, and 16 bases separated the two germline ends. CDR3 nucleotides: TGTGCCATCAACGAGGGGCGGGGGCTCTACGAGCAGTACTTC. This gives the protein CAINEGRGLYEQYF.

This chain links TRBV7-6 with TRBJ1-3; D call uncertain. Germline loops: CDR1 SGHVS, CDR2 FNYEAQ. The length of the CDR3 is 14 residues. V shed 1 base and J shed 7 bases, with 11 bases lying between them. CDR3: CASSLGVQLNTIYF. CDR3 sequence (DNA): TGTGCCAGCAGCTTAGGAGTACAGCTGAACACCATATATTTT.

The V gene is TRBV25-1, the J gene TRBJ1-5; perhaps TRBD1 as D (6 bases). CDR3 length equals 16 residues. Deletions cut 4 bases from V and 2 bases from J, with 15 bases between. CDR1 is MGHDK and CDR2 is SYGVNS in the germline V gene. The CDR3 is CASSGRHREGNQPQHF. Here the CDR3 DNA reads TGTGCCAGCAGTGGAAGACACAGGGAAGGCAATCAGCCCCAGCATTTT.

This chain joins TRBV24-1 and TRBJ1-2; 7 bases map to TRBD1. J lost 5 bases, V lost 6 bases, and 5 bases had no gene match. The CDR3 totals 13 residues. The germline gives CDR1 KGHDR, CDR2 SFDVKD. This chain's CDR3 is CATSHPGQYGYTF. The CDR3 bases are TGTGCCACCAGTCACCCGGGACAGTATGGCTACACCTTC.

V usage is TRBV30 and J usage is TRBJ1-6; no firm D call. CDR3 length: 11 amino acids. Germline V lookup: CDR1 GTSNPN, CDR2 SVGIG (reference sequence). V dropped 5 bases and J dropped 10 bases, with 9 bases sitting between them. CDR3 nucleotides: TGTGCCTGGGCCGCGGGGTCACCCCTCCACTTT. Translating gives CAWAAGSPLHF.

The chain joins TRBV30 to TRBJ1-6; D remains unclear. Germline CDR1 is GTSNPN and CDR2 is SVGIG (reference sequence). The CDR3 consists of 16 residues. V gave up 0 bases and J gave up 0 bases, with 9 bases separating them. The CDR3 here is CAWSVTGSSYNSPLHF. CDR3 DNA sequence: TGTGCCTGGAGTGTAACGGGGAGCTCCTATAATTCACCCCTCCACTTT. Together with reference TRBV30 and TRBJ1-6, the CDR3 gives the full variable domain: SQTIHQWPATLVQPVGSPLSLECTVEGTSNPNLYWYRQAAGRGLQLLFYSVGIGQISSEVPQNLSASRPQDRQFILSSKKLLLSDSGFYLCAWSVTGSSYNSPLHFGNGTRLTVT.

This chain joins TRBV7-9 and TRBJ1-1; D may be TRBD1 (6 bases). The CDR3 contains 16 residues. The ends were cut back, 5 bases at V and 2 bases at J, with 18 bases in the middle. CDR1 and CDR2 (germline): SEHNR, FQNEAQ (reference sequence). This chain's CDR3 is CASSLGGARGNTEAFF. CDR3 DNA sequence: TGTGCCAGCAGCCTAGGAGGCGCCAGGGGTAACACTGAAGCTTTCTTT.

The rearrangement joins TRBV9 to TRBJ2-5, with 8 bases matching TRBD1. Germline V gene lookup returns CDR1 SGDLS and CDR2 YYNGEE. After removal of 2 bases from V and 1 base from J, the junction contained 4 bases not matched to a gene. This CDR3 contains 15 residues. The CDR3 bases are TGTGCCAGCAGCGTGCAGGGGGCATTCCAAGAGACCCAGTACTTC. It codes for CASSVQGAFQETQYF. Supplemented by reference TRBV9 and TRBJ2-5, the full variable domain reads DSGVTQTPKHLITATGQRVTLRCSPRSGDLSVYWYQQSLDQGLQFLIQYYNGEERAKGNILERFSAQQFPDLHSELNLSSLELGDSALYFCASSVQGAFQETQYFGPGTRLLVL.